Sequencing of this T cell receptor beta chain was carried out in a study of cytomegalovirus exposure and HLA in healthy donors. Notes on the study in general: In an earlier analysis, about 87% or about 30%: the productive usage of most TCR beta V segments.

With 60 Vbeta and 13 Jbeta primers, the PCR was carried out. Generated by immunoSEQ multiplex PCR, the TCRdb table keeps only in-frame clones and is missing some. The sample contains some 160,000 clones, 65% to 85% of which appear only once. A note on this clone: Its antigen is currently unknown.

Per the germline V gene, CDR1 is LNHDA and CDR2 is SQIVND (reference sequence). V dropped 3 bases and J dropped 4; count of bases not matched to a gene: 6. This CDR3 spans 15 amino acids. The V and J genes are TRBV19 and TRBJ2-5; 9 bases line up with TRBD1. The TCR originated in a woman between 35 and 50 years old in good health and CMV-seropositive. Input material: PBMCs. This chain's CDR3 is CASSIGDREGETQYF. CDR3 DNA: TGTGCCAGTAGTATTGGGGACAGGGAGGGAGAGACCCAGTACTTC.